A single sample is the source of the 16 T cell receptor beta chains below, sequenced in a study of liver allograft versus peripheral blood T cells. As for the study in general: Comparing T cell receptor repertoires in transplanted livers with those in recipients' peripheral blood was part of the design.

One entry per CDR3 protein results from TCRdb running MiXCR on the reads. This sample has over 2,000 distinct CDR3 sequences; about 16% occur once, and the top ten carry about a quarter. These receptors were taken from a human patient who had a liver transplant. Part of the T cell pool may stem from the graft donor.

This clonotype is deemed medium-sized. The chain combines TRBV10-3 with TRBJ1-2; 9 bases agree with TRBD1. The germline V gene encodes CDR1 ENHRY and CDR2 SYGVKD. The CDR3 sequence is 14 residues long. Trimming took 3 bases from V and 6 from J; bases not matched to a gene: 5. As DNA, the CDR3 is TGTGCCATCAGTGATTGGGACAGGGTCAATGGCTACACCTTC. Encoded protein: CAISDWDRVNGYTF.

In this sample, this clonotype is medium-sized. The chain links TRBV5-4 to TRBJ2-1; a possible D gene is TRBD2 (5 bases). Trimming pared 4 bases from V and 7 bases from J, leaving 12 bases between. CDR1 SGHNT and CDR2 YYREEE come from the germline V gene (reference sequence). The CDR3 spans 13 residues. In DNA, the CDR3 is TGTGCCAGCAGCCCGCGGACTGAAAATGAGCAGTTCTTC. Translating it yields CASSPRTENEQFF. The complete variable domain, with remaining parts taken from reference TRBV5-4 and TRBJ2-1, reads ETGVTQSPTHLIKTRGQQVTLRCSSQSGHNTVSWYQQALGQGPQFIFQYYREEENGRGNFPPRFSGLQFPNYSSELNVNALELDDSALYLCASSPRTENEQFFGPGTRLTVL.

By sample fraction, this clonotype is medium-sized. This sequence joins TRBV27 and TRBJ2-2; the D gene is possibly TRBD2 (6 bases). The CDR3 extends over 13 amino acids. CDR1 and CDR2 from the germline V gene are MNHEY and SMNVEV (reference sequence). Trimming took 10 bases from V and 4 from J, leaving 13 bases between them. As DNA, the CDR3 is TGTGCCATTGCGGGACCCGGCACCGGGGAGCTGTTTTTT. As protein: CAIAGPGTGELFF.

This clonotype is labeled medium-sized. The V and J genes are TRBV27 and TRBJ1-1; D not resolved. Germline-derived CDR1 and CDR2 are MNHEY and SMNVEV (reference sequence). V was pared by 0 bases and J by 0 bases, with 8 bases between. This CDR3 contains 15 residues. This CDR3 is CASSLSTFVNTEAFF. Written as DNA, the CDR3 is TGTGCCAGCAGTTTATCAACCTTTGTGAACACTGAAGCTTTCTTT.

Sample share makes this clonotype medium-sized (0.01 to 0.1%). The V and J genes are TRBV14 and TRBJ1-2, with D hard to call. V was clipped by 4 bases and J by 4 bases, with 10 bases between them. This CDR3 is 13 amino acids long. Per germline, CDR1 SGHDN and CDR2 FVKESK. Here the CDR3 reads CASSRTATYGYTF. Written as DNA, the CDR3 is TGTGCCAGCAGCCGGACTGCCACCTATGGCTACACCTTC.

The rearrangement joins TRBV9 to TRBJ1-1; D is ambiguous. Per the germline V gene, CDR1 is SGDLS and CDR2 is YYNGEE. The CDR3 loop spans 14 amino acids. V lost 0 bases, J lost 4 bases, and 10 bases lay in between. The CDR3 coding sequence is TGTGCCAGCAGCGTAGGGGCAGGACCCACTGAAGCTTTCTTT. This encodes CASSVGAGPTEAFF.

The chain carries TRBV3-1 and TRBJ2-5; no firm D call. Trimming shortened V by 0 bases and J by 5 bases, and 13 bases separated the two germline ends. The CDR3 length is 15 residues. The germline V gene encodes CDR1 LGHDT and CDR2 YNNKEL (reference sequence). The CDR3 is CASSQDKTPRETQYF. Written as DNA, the CDR3 is TGTGCCAGCAGCCAAGATAAGACTCCTCGGGAGACCCAGTACTTC.

This clonotype is classed as large. The chain carries TRBV3-1 and TRBJ1-6; D might be TRBD1 (6 bases). Trimming took 1 base from V and 10 from J, leaving 14 bases between them. Germline CDR1 reads LGHDT; CDR2 reads YNNKEL (reference sequence). This CDR3 has 15 amino acids. CDR3 in amino acids: CASSQAPGAASPLHF. In DNA form, the CDR3 reads TGTGCCAGCAGCCAAGCCCCAGGGGCTGCGTCACCCCTCCACTTT.

There are many counts of this clonotype. The V gene is TRBV6-1, the J gene TRBJ1-1; the D is unclear. Germline V gene data show CDR1 as MNHNS and CDR2 as SASEGT. This CDR3 has 14 residues. V lost 1 base and J lost 7, with 13 bases in between. The CDR3 is CASSEVSGWGEAFF. CDR3 sequence (DNA): TGTGCCAGCAGTGAAGTAAGCGGGTGGGGTGAAGCTTTCTTT.

By proportion, this clonotype is medium-sized. V is TRBV5-5 and J is TRBJ2-7; 16 nucleotides align to TRBD2. V lost 4 bases and J lost 1; bases outside the gene matches: 11. CDR1 is SGHKS and CDR2 is YYEKEE in the germline V gene (reference sequence). The CDR3 extends over 19 amino acids. The CDR3 spells CASSLAPGLAGGISYEQYF. CDR3 DNA: TGTGCCAGCAGCCTAGCTCCGGGACTAGCGGGGGGGATTTCCTACGAGCAGTACTTC.

By frequency in the sample, this clonotype is large. V and J are TRBV29-1 and TRBJ2-1; possible D gene TRBD1, 5 bases. CDR3 size: 14 residues. Germline-derived CDR1 and CDR2 are SQVTM and ANQGSEA. V was trimmed by 4 bases and J by 4 bases, leaving 14 bases between them. CDR3 DNA sequence: TGCAGCGTTGCTGACAGAAAATATTACAATGAGCAGTTCTTC. This gives the protein CSVADRKYYNEQFF.

Notes on this clonotype: This may be a read error: a much more frequent sequence differs by one nucleotide. The chain combines TRBV9 with TRBJ2-7, with 8 bases identical to TRBD2. Germline lookup yields CDR1 SGDLS and CDR2 YYNGEE. This CDR3 has 14 amino acids. CDR3 amino acids: CASSVLAGSYEHYF. CDR3 bases: TGTGCCAGCAGCGTCCTAGCGGGTTCCTACGAGCACTACTTC.

The sample holds a few counts of this clonotype. The chain combines TRBV11-3 with TRBJ2-2; D call uncertain. This CDR3 contains 13 residues. From germline, CDR1 is SGHNT and CDR2 YENEEA. Trimming shortened V by 0 bases and J by 4 bases, and 3 bases separated the two germline ends. The CDR3 loop is CASSLEPTGELFF. The CDR3 DNA reads TGTGCCAGCAGCTTAGAGCCCACCGGGGAGCTGTTTTTT.

The chain has TRBV5-4 and TRBJ1-1; D unclear. This CDR3 comprises 14 residues. Germline-derived CDR1 and CDR2 are SGHNT and YYREEE (reference sequence). V was shortened by 1 base and J by 5 bases, with 12 bases between the two germline ends. The CDR3 DNA follows: TGTGCCAGCAGCTTGTCGCAGGCCGGGACTGAAGCTTTCTTT. It translates to CASSLSQAGTEAFF. Variable domain in full (rest from reference TRBV5-4 and TRBJ1-1): ETGVTQSPTHLIKTRGQQVTLRCSSQSGHNTVSWYQQALGQGPQFIFQYYREEENGRGNFPPRFSGLQFPNYSSELNVNALELDDSALYLCASSLSQAGTEAFFGQGTRLTVV.

Sample share makes this clonotype medium-sized. This sequence joins TRBV14 and TRBJ2-7; 8 bases fit TRBD1. With V trimmed by 3 bases and J by 5 bases, 12 bases remained unmatched. Germline CDR1 SGHDN, CDR2 FVKESK. The CDR3 length is 16 residues. The CDR3 DNA follows: TGTGCCAGCAGCCACGGACAGGGAGAAGGACAGGACGAGCAGTACTTC. It translates to CASSHGQGEGQDEQYF.

Remarks on this clonotype: A read error may explain this, as a much larger clone is one base away. Given the absence of the conserved phenylalanine or tryptophan at the CDR3 end, a read error is likely. The chain links TRBV27 to TRBJ2-1; 7 nucleotides agree with TRBD1. The CDR3 sequence is 15 residues long. Losses at the gene ends were 2 bases for V and 7 bases for J; bases not matched to a gene: 8. Germline CDR1 MNHEY, CDR2 SMNVEV (reference sequence). CDR3 amino acids: CASSLGQGVSNEQFS. The CDR3 DNA follows: TGTGCCAGCAGTTTAGGGCAGGGGGTGTCAAATGAGCAGTTCTCC.